The 12 T cell receptor beta chains below come from one sample, sequenced in a study of blood T cell repertoires in COVID-19. The table came from immunoSEQ multiplex PCR; TCRdb's copy has only in-frame clones and leaves some out. The repertoire includes about 160,000 clones, over 70% of them detected once, and about a tenth sits in the top ten. The material sequenced was peripheral blood. The receptors shown here come from a woman aged 80 or over with active or convalescent COVID-19.

This chain links TRBV19 with TRBJ2-3; 11 bases map to TRBD2. The V gene's germline CDR1 is LNHDA and CDR2 SQIVND (reference sequence). The length of the CDR3 is 16 residues. Losses at the gene ends were 6 bases for V and 6 bases for J; bases not matched to a gene: 11. The CDR3 loop reads CASSSSGGLDLDTQYF. The CDR3 coding sequence is TGTGCCAGTAGCTCTAGCGGGGGGTTAGATCTGGATACGCAGTATTTT.

The gene calls are TRBV5-6 and TRBJ1-2; the match to TRBD1 covers 8 bases. The CDR3 loop spans 14 amino acids. V shed 4 bases and J 3 bases; nucleotides not matched to a gene: 5. Per the germline V gene, CDR1 is SGHDT and CDR2 is YYEEEE. The CDR3 protein is CASSGTGGHYGYTF. CDR3 bases: TGTGCCAGCAGCGGAACAGGGGGACACTATGGCTACACCTTC.

V is TRBV25-1 and J is TRBJ1-1; 7 nucleotides align to TRBD1. The germline gives CDR1 MGHDK, CDR2 SYGVNS. The V and J ends lost 6 bases and 0 bases, in that order; junction bases with no gene match: 7. The CDR3 is made up of 15 amino acids. The CDR3 DNA reads TGTGCCAGCAGGGGGGACAGCAGACTGAACACTGAAGCTTTCTTT. This encodes CASRGDSRLNTEAFF.

V gene TRBV6-5 combines with J gene TRBJ1-6; 7 nucleotides line up with TRBD1. Trimming removed 10 bases from V and 6 bases from J; junction bases left unmatched: 12. The CDR3 length is 15 residues. CDR1 MNHEY and CDR2 SVGAGI come from the germline V gene. The CDR3 bases are TGTGCCACCGATACCTCGGACAGGATTAATTCACCCCTCCACTTT. The encoded protein is CATDTSDRINSPLHF.

The chain couples TRBV7-2 to TRBJ1-1; TRBD1 matches 7 bases. Germline V lookup: CDR1 SGHTA, CDR2 FQGNSA. Trimming removed 4 bases from V and 11 bases from J; junction bases left unmatched: 7. This CDR3 contains 12 residues. The CDR3 sequence is CASSYRTGVAFF. The CDR3 DNA reads TGTGCCAGCAGCTACCGCACAGGGGTCGCTTTCTTT.

This clone has more than one count but fewer than ten. The chain combines TRBV27 with TRBJ2-3; D may be TRBD2 (5 bases). The V end was cut by 4 bases, the J end by 5 bases, with 7 bases between. Looked up from germline, CDR1 is MNHEY and CDR2 is SMNVEV (reference sequence). The CDR3 totals 12 residues. The CDR3 is CASSYGGDTQYF. The DNA of the CDR3 is TGTGCCAGCAGTTACGGAGGAGATACGCAGTATTTT.

The V and J genes are TRBV11-3 and TRBJ2-1; 8 nucleotides agree with TRBD1. In germline, CDR1 is SGHNT, CDR2 YENEEA. The CDR3 is made up of 16 amino acids. The trim removed 1 base at V and 9 bases at J, leaving 11 bases unmatched. The CDR3 DNA reads TGTGCCAGCAGCTTAGTGGCCAGGGGGCGCTCGGTTGAGCAGTTCTTC. This encodes CASSLVARGRSVEQFF. Together with reference TRBV11-3 and TRBJ2-1, the CDR3 gives the full variable domain: EAGVVQSPRYKIIEKKQPVAFWCNPISGHNTLYWYLQNLGQGPELLIRYENEEAVDDSQLPKDRFSAERLKGVDSTLKIQPAELGDSAVYLCASSLVARGRSVEQFFGPGTRLTVL.

The CDR3 DNA reads as TGTGCCAGCAGTTCCCAGGGGGCCGGCTATGGCTACACCTTC. Amino acid sequence: CASSSQGAGYGYTF. J is TRBJ1-2 and V is TRBV11-2; 8 positions match TRBD1. CDR3 length equals 14 residues. Germline CDR1 reads SGHAT; CDR2 reads FQNNGV. V gave up 6 bases and J gave up 4 bases; unmatched junction bases: 7.

The rearrangement joins TRBV6-1 to TRBJ2-1; a weak D match, TRBD2 (5 bases). Germline lookup yields CDR1 MNHNS and CDR2 SASEGT. The CDR3 is 14 amino acids. Trimming removed 3 bases from V and 5 bases from J, with 11 bases in between. The DNA for the CDR3 is TGTGCCAGCAGTGAGTCGGGGTCGAACAATGAGCAGTTCTTC. It codes for CASSESGSNNEQFF.

The chain uses TRBV7-3 and TRBJ2-1; 11 nucleotides align to TRBD2. Germline CDR1 reads SGHTA; CDR2 reads FQGTGA. The CDR3 runs to 16 residues. J was trimmed by 7 bases and V by 4 bases; bases with no gene match: 9. CDR3 DNA sequence: TGTGCCAGCAGCTCCAGGGTAGCGGGGGGGCAGAATGAGCAGTTCTTC. Its translation: CASSSRVAGGQNEQFF.

The chain uses TRBV6-1 and TRBJ2-5; 13 nucleotides agree with TRBD2. Germline lookup yields CDR1 MNHNS and CDR2 SASEGT. The V segment lost 2 bases and the J segment 1 base; nucleotides outside the gene matches: 4. The CDR3 consists of 17 residues. The CDR3 coding sequence is TGTGCCAGCAGTGAAACTAGCGGGGGGGCTATCCAAGAGACCCAGTACTTC. Translating it yields CASSETSGGAIQETQYF.

This clone has more than one count but fewer than ten. This chain connects TRBV18 to TRBJ2-2; TRBD1 matches 7 bases. Losses at the gene ends were 4 bases for V and 2 bases for J; bases not matched to a gene: 10. Germline V gene lookup returns CDR1 KGHSH and CDR2 LQKENI. This CDR3 region has 17 residues. The CDR3 protein is CASSLGSGTANTGELFF. CDR3 nucleotide sequence: TGTGCCAGCTCACTCGGATCCGGGACAGCTAACACCGGGGAGCTGTTTTTT.